This TCR beta chain stems from a study of cytomegalovirus exposure and HLA in healthy donors. V shed 4 bases and J 4 bases; nucleotides not matched to a gene: 8. The CDR3 extends over 15 amino acids. Germline V lookup: CDR1 SGDLS, CDR2 YYNGEE. Points on this clone: What it binds is unknown.

Study-wide results and limits: More clonal expansion characterized HLA-associated TCR beta chains than equally common others in a later analysis.

This PCR relied on a set of 60 Vbeta primers and 13 Jbeta primers. The data were produced by immunoSEQ multiplex PCR, yet TCRdb's version contains in-frame clones alone and is incomplete. The repertoire consists of tens of thousands of clones, with roughly 75% occurring once and the leading ten covering about 7.1%. The gene calls are TRBV9 and TRBJ2-3; 8 nucleotides align to TRBD2. This receptor was obtained from a woman in her 30s in good health and CMV-seropositive. The sequenced material came from PBMCs. The CDR3 loop reads CASSRWGAGADTQYF. The CDR3 DNA reads TGTGCCAGCAGCCGGTGGGGAGCGGGGGCAGATACGCAGTATTTT.